One T cell receptor (beta chain) is described in this entry. Only CD45RO-negative cells positively selected for CCR7 counted as naive CD8 cells, so terminally differentiated effector memory CD45RA+ cells were excluded. The study drew all its donors from Caucasian adults living in Nashville, Tennessee. This specimen comes from a study of shared clonotypes between healthy human individuals. Per the germline V gene, CDR1 is MNHEY and CDR2 is SMNVEV (reference sequence). V shed 5 bases and J 6 bases; nucleotides not matched to a gene: 10. This CDR3 has 14 amino acids. The method was immunoSEQ multiplex PCR; TCRdb's version includes in-frame clones alone and lacks a portion of them. The sample holds hundreds of thousands of clones, 85% to 95% seen once.

The sequence derives from a woman aged 30 to 39 in good health. The sequencing input was naive CD8+ T cells sorted from blood. The chain uses TRBV27 and TRBJ2-7; 7 bases line up with TRBD2. The CDR3 region has the DNA TGTGCCAGCAGTCTTCGGGGGAGCGGGATCGAGCAGTACTTC. This codes for CASSLRGSGIEQYF.